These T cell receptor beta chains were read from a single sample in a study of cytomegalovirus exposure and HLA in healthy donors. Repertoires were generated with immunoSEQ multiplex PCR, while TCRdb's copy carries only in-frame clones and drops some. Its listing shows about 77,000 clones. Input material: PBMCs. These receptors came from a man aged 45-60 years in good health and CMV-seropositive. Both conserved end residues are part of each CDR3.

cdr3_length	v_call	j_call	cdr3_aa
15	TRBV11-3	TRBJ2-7	CASSLDTTGEGEQYF
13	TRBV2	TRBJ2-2	CASRQGAIGELFF
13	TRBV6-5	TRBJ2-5	CASSSRTEETQYF
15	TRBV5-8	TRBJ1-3	CASVGGRGSGNTIYF
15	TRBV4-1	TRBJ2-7	CASSIQDRADHEQYF
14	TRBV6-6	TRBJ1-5	CASSYRGSNQPQHF
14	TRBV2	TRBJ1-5	CASTSGEGDQPQHF
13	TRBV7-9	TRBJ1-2	CASSLDRSDGYTF
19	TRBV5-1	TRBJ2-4	CASIRKGQGLRIAKNIQYF
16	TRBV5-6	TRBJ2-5	CASSLLVTGNQETQYF
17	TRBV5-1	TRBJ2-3	CASSLASGLARTDTQYF